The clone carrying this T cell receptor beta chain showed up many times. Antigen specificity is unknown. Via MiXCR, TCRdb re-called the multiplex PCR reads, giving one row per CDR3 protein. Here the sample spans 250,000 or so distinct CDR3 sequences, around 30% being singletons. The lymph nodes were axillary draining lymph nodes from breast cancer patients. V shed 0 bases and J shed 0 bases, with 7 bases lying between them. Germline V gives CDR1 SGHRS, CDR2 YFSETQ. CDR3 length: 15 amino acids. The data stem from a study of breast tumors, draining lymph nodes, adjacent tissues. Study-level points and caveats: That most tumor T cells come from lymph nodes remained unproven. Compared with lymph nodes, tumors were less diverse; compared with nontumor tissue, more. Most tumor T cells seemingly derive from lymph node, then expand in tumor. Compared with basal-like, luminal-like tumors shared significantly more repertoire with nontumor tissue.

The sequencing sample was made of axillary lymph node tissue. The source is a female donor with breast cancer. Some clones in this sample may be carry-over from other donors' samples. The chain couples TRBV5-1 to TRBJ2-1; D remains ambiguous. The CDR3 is CASSLVLSSYNEQFF. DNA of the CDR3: TGCGCCAGCAGCTTGGTGCTGAGCTCCTACAATGAGCAGTTCTTC.